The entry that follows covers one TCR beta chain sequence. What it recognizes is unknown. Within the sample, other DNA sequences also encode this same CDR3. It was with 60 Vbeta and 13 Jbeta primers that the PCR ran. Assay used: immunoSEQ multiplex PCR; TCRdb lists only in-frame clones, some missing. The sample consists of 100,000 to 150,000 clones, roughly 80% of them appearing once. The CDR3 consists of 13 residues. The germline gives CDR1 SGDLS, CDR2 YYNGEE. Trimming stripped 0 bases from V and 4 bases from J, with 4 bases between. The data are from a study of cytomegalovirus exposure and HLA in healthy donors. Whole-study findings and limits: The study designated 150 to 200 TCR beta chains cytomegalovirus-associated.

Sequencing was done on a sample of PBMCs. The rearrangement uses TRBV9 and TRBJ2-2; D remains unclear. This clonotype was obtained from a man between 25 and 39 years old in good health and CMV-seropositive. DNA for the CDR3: TGTGCCAGCAGCGTAGGAGGCACCGGGGAGCTGTTTTTT. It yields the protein CASSVGGTGELFF. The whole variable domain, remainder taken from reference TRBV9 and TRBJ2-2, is DSGVTQTPKHLITATGQRVTLRCSPRSGDLSVYWYQQSLDQGLQFLIQYYNGEERAKGNILERFSAQQFPDLHSELNLSSLELGDSALYFCASSVGGTGELFFGEGSRLTVL.